This TCR beta chain was obtained from a study of Ad26.COV2.S vaccination and SARS-CoV-2 variants (dated by TCRdb to about 2021). Turning to the overall study: Donors in the vaccine arm were drawn from COV1001, a phase I-IIa trial of Ad26.COV2.S in healthy adults that was multicentre, randomized, double-blind and placebo-controlled. Investigators did not know the trial group allocation while performing experiments and assessing outcomes. A total of roughly 30 samples were included in the TCR-sequenced set, comprising roughly 19 Ad26.COV2.S vaccine recipients, 5 placebo recipients and 8 SARS-CoV-2 convalescent individuals. TCRbeta repertoire sequencing was used to assess the specificity and breadth of SARS-CoV-2-reactive T cell receptors after Ad26.COV2.S vaccination. Ad26.COV2.S was given intramuscularly at 5x10^10 or 1x10^11 viral particles, as a single shot or as two shots 56 days apart. Participants in the trial were split at random into five groups of five each, receiving low-dose or high-dose Ad26.COV2.S once or twice, or else placebo on both occasions. Results the study describes overall, beyond this receptor: Vaccine and placebo recipients had similar non-spike TCR breadth, a finding consistent with the vaccine containing only spike. The study was not powered to compare responses between vaccine doses or regimens. After vaccination, spike-specific CD8+ and CD4+ T cell responses were reported to show substantial breadth. Spike-specific TCR breadth was higher in Ad26.COV2.S recipients than in placebo recipients (P = 0.0014). The authors noted that total T cell responses may have been underestimated by the TCR breadth and depth analyses.

CDR1 is given as KGHSH and CDR2 as LQKENI, both from the germline V gene. The CDR3 goes from the cysteine to the phenylalanine over 14 residues. The DNA shown is the 42-base CDR3, in frame from base 1. Clipping removes 6 bases from V and 3 bases from J, with 5 as the unmatched junction base count. The treatment or condition label for this specimen denotes: some 20 received Ad26.COV2.S at low or high dose, single or two shots; roughly five received placebo; per-sample allocation not given. For vaccine and placebo recipients, repertoires were sequenced using samples collected on day 63 after the first injection. In Cohort 1b, some 25 adults aged 18-55 years were enrolled at a single site in Boston, USA, between 29 July and 7 August 2020. Ad26.COV2.S consisted of a replication-incompetent adenovirus type 26 vector by which a prefusion-stabilized SARS-CoV-2 spike protein from the original Wuhan strain was expressed.

A single count supports this clone. The specificity of this receptor is unknown. No base quality values were provided; no much bigger clone lies one nucleotide off. The immunoSEQ Assay was used to sequence TCRbeta CDR3 regions. After extraction, genomic DNA underwent amplification by bias-controlled multiplex PCR, followed by high-throughput sequencing. The paper's processing steps were these. Collapsing and filtering of sequences were performed to quantify the absolute abundance of each unique TCRbeta CDR3 region. T cell fraction was estimated by normalizing TCRbeta template counts to usable DNA, with usable DNA measured through amplification of reference genes found in all nucleated cells. Repertoire TCRs were annotated as SARS-CoV-2-specific by exact matching of V gene, CDR3 amino acid sequence and J gene to a known reactive TCR set. The reference SARS-CoV-2 TCR set was derived from MIRA and filtered for enrichment in COVID-19-positive ImmuneCODE repertoires, a step that removed public or cross-reactive TCRs. Using the MIRA antigens, annotated TCRs were further analysed by specific ORF or by position within an ORF. Breadth was defined as annotated unique rearrangements over total unique productive rearrangements; depth was the summed frequency of those rearrangements. Group comparisons of TCR breadth used two-sided Wilcoxon rank-sum tests. Imported from immuneACCESS, the table was reduced by TCRdb to in-frame sequences with V and J called. These copies leave out some clones; in studies compared against another copy, an unresolved V gene accounts for under half, and the cause of the remainder is not known. Clone size and V and J calls were adopted from that table, with D and trimming inferred from the DNA. This sample lists some 640,000 clones; roughly nine tenths were detected once. The top ten clonotypes cover approximately 1.5% of the sample.

The rearrangement joined TRBV18 to TRBJ2-3, with 8 bases in between that match TRBD2. The sequenced sample was peripheral blood, obtained in a trial of Ad26.COV2.S vaccine versus placebo. The receptor's source is a person aged 18 to 65 who received the Ad26.COV2.S COVID-19 vaccine or a placebo. In nucleotide form, the sequence is TGTGCCAGCTCCCCGGCTAGCGGGACAGATACGCAGTATTTT. Translated, this gives CASSPASGTDTQYF.